These 28 T cell receptor beta chains were all obtained from the same sample, sequenced in a study of cytomegalovirus exposure and HLA in healthy donors. Both 60 Vbeta primers and 13 Jbeta primers went into the PCR. Repertoires were generated with immunoSEQ multiplex PCR, while TCRdb's copy carries only in-frame clones and drops some. The top ten hold about 1.4% of the sample, which has around 150,000 clones, around 77% seen once. Sequenced input: PBMCs. The receptors stem from a woman aged 25 to 45 in good health and CMV-seronegative.

The gene calls are TRBV10-3 and TRBJ1-5; 8 positions match TRBD1. This CDR3 has 15 amino acids. In germline, CDR1 is ENHRY, CDR2 SYGVKD. The ends lost 4 bases at V and 0 bases at J; junction bases unmatched: 2. The CDR3 loop is CAISAQGDSNQPQHF. In DNA, the CDR3 is TGTGCCATCAGTGCACAGGGGGATAGCAATCAGCCCCAGCATTTT.

The gene calls are TRBV18 and TRBJ2-7, with TRBD1 matching over 7 bases. Germline values: CDR1 KGHSH, CDR2 LQKENI. CDR3 size: 15 residues. The V and J ends lost 4 bases and 1 base, in that order; junction bases with no gene match: 7. In DNA form, the CDR3 reads TGTGCCAGCTCACAAGCACCAGGGGGTTCCTACGAGCAGTACTTC. Protein product: CASSQAPGGSYEQYF.

The chain couples TRBV5-4 to TRBJ1-6; TRBD1 might be the D (5 bases). Trimming pared 0 bases from V and 7 bases from J, leaving 14 bases between. Germline lookup yields CDR1 SGHNT and CDR2 YYREEE (reference sequence). There are 16 residues in the CDR3. CDR3 loop: CASSLGIGQRNSPLHF. CDR3 nucleotides: TGTGCCAGCAGCTTGGGGATCGGACAAAGAAATTCACCCCTCCACTTT.

The chain is built from TRBV6-6 and TRBJ1-1; possibly TRBD1 for D (5 bases). Germline CDR1 is MNHNY and CDR2 is SVGAGI (reference sequence). The CDR3 covers 15 residues. V shed 7 bases and J shed 1 base, with 16 bases lying between them. CDR3 sequence: CASKTSQGKNTEAFF. CDR3 nucleotides: TGTGCCAGCAAAACAAGTCAGGGTAAGAACACTGAAGCTTTCTTT.

The genes are TRBV5-4 and TRBJ2-1; the match to TRBD2 covers 12 bases. The germline gives CDR1 SGHNT, CDR2 YYREEE (reference sequence). The CDR3 has 15 amino acids. V lost 2 bases, J lost 7 bases, and 4 bases stayed unmatched. CDR3 bases: TGTGCCAGCAGCTTCAGCCTAGCGGGGGGGAATGAGCAGTTCTTC. Its protein product is CASSFSLAGGNEQFF.

This chain joins TRBV13 and TRBJ2-7, with TRBD2 matching over 11 bases. Germline values: CDR1 PRHDT, CDR2 FYEKMQ (reference sequence). The CDR3 extends over 15 amino acids. Trimming took 5 bases from V and 5 from J; bases not matched to a gene: 8. As DNA, the CDR3 is TGTGCCAGCAGCGTTAGCGGGGGGGCCGTGGACGAGCAGTACTTC. This sequence encodes CASSVSGGAVDEQYF.

The CDR3, as DNA: TGTGCCAGCAGTGAATGGGTGGGCGAGGGTAATCAGCCCCAGCATTTT. This codes for CASSEWVGEGNQPQHF. The chain joins TRBV6-1 to TRBJ1-5, with no clear D. Trimming took 2 bases from V and 4 from J, leaving 15 bases between them. This CDR3 has 16 residues. Germline V gene sequence: CDR1 MNHNS, CDR2 SASEGT.

The V call is TRBV27, the J call TRBJ1-4; unclear D gene. Germline V lookup: CDR1 MNHEY, CDR2 SMNVEV (reference sequence). With 4 bases removed from V and 5 bases from J, the gap between germline ends came to 8 bases. CDR3 length: 13 residues. The CDR3 DNA reads TGTGCCAGCAGTTCCAGGCAAAATGAAAAACTGTTTTTT. Translated, it gives CASSSRQNEKLFF.

The V call is TRBV7-9, the J call TRBJ1-1; 11 bases fit TRBD1. Losses at the gene ends were 2 bases for V and 1 base for J; bases not matched to a gene: 9. This CDR3 comprises 18 residues. Per the germline V gene, CDR1 is SEHNR and CDR2 is FQNEAQ (reference sequence). CDR3 in amino acids: CASSLYSGQGVSNTEAFF. DNA for the CDR3: TGTGCCAGCAGCTTATATTCGGGACAGGGGGTATCGAACACTGAAGCTTTCTTT.

This rearrangement joins TRBV5-6 to TRBJ2-7, with 8 nucleotides matching TRBD1. Germline-derived CDR1 and CDR2 are SGHDT and YYEEEE. The V gene end was trimmed by 0 bases and the J gene end by 0 bases; junction bases not matched to a gene: 2. This CDR3 has 15 residues. The CDR3 DNA reads TGTGCCAGCAGCTTGGGACAGGGGAGCTCCTACGAGCAGTACTTC. Protein sequence: CASSLGQGSSYEQYF. The full variable domain, rest sourced from reference TRBV5-6 and TRBJ2-7, is DAGVTQSPTHLIKTRGQQVTLRCSPKSGHDTVSWYQQALGQGPQFIFQYYEEEERQRGNFPDRFSGHQFPNYSSELNVNALLLGDSALYLCASSLGQGSSYEQYFGPGTRLTVT.

The rearrangement joins TRBV5-1 to TRBJ1-1; a weak D match, TRBD1 (5 bases). Trimming shortened V by 1 base and J by 5 bases, and 12 bases separated the two germline ends. CDR3 length equals 14 residues. In germline, CDR1 is SGHRS, CDR2 YFSETQ. Written as DNA, the CDR3 is TGCGCCAGCAGCTTGAGGCAGGGAAAAACTGAAGCTTTCTTT. It is translated as CASSLRQGKTEAFF.

This clone appeared a few times. This rearrangement joins TRBV19 to TRBJ1-6; D possibly corresponds to TRBD1 (5 bases). This CDR3 spans 14 amino acids. CDR1 and CDR2 (germline): LNHDA, SQIVND (reference sequence). The V end lost 5 bases, the J end lost 9 bases, and 14 bases lay between the germline ends. The CDR3 DNA is TGTGCCAGTAGTGACCTTGGGGCAGGTTCACCCCTCCACTTT. It codes for CASSDLGAGSPLHF.

The rearrangement uses TRBV4-1 and TRBJ2-3; tentative D call: TRBD1 (5 bases). The CDR3 is made up of 14 amino acids. V shed 3 bases and J shed 2 bases, with 9 bases lying between them. CDR1 MGHRA and CDR2 YSYEKL come from the germline V gene. The CDR3 protein is CASSHPDTTDTQYF. DNA of the CDR3: TGCGCCAGCAGCCATCCGGACACCACAGATACGCAGTATTTT.

This rearrangement joins TRBV11-2 to TRBJ2-5; tentative D call: TRBD1 (5 bases). Between the trimmed V and J ends, which lost 6 bases and 0 bases, there was a span of 8 bases. Germline V lookup: CDR1 SGHAT, CDR2 FQNNGV. This CDR3 comprises 13 residues. The CDR3 nucleotides are TGTGCCAGCAGTAGGACAAACCAAGAGACCCAGTACTTC. This encodes CASSRTNQETQYF.

The genes are TRBV28 and TRBJ1-1; D ambiguous. Trimming removed 6 bases at V and 11 bases at J, with 16 bases between. The CDR3 length is 12 residues. Per the germline V gene, CDR1 is MDHEN and CDR2 is SYDVKM. In DNA form, the CDR3 reads TGTGCCAGCAGCCCCTGGGAGCGTGAGGCTTTCTTT. Translation: CASSPWEREAFF.

The J gene is TRBJ2-1, the V gene TRBV11-2; 8 positions match TRBD1. The V gene's germline CDR1 is SGHAT and CDR2 FQNNGV. The trim removed 4 bases at V and 1 base at J, leaving 6 bases unmatched. The CDR3 loop spans 16 amino acids. The DNA of the CDR3 is TGTGCCAGCAGCTCCACAGGGGGACGGTCCTACAATGAGCAGTTCTTC. This translates into CASSSTGGRSYNEQFF.

For the CDR3, the DNA is TGTGCCAGCAGCTCCCAAGAAGCATCCTACGAGCAGTACTTC. Translating gives CASSSQEASYEQYF. The chain uses TRBV7-9 and TRBJ2-7; the D is unclear. The CDR3 has 14 residues. Trimming pared 4 bases from V and 1 base from J, leaving 11 bases between. CDR1 is SEHNR and CDR2 is FQNEAQ in the germline V gene (reference sequence). The complete variable domain, with remaining parts taken from reference TRBV7-9 and TRBJ2-7, reads DTGVSQNPRHKITKRGQNVTFRCDPISEHNRLYWYRQTLGQGPEFLTYFQNEAQLEKSRLLSDRFSAERPKGSFSTLEIQRTEQGDSAMYLCASSSQEASYEQYFGPGTRLTVT.

The chain recombines TRBV18 with TRBJ2-5, with unresolved D. Germline V gene data show CDR1 as KGHSH and CDR2 as LQKENI. The CDR3 consists of 12 residues. V was pared by 6 bases and J by 9 bases, with 14 bases between. The CDR3 sequence: CASSPAGSAQYF. CDR3 nucleotides: TGTGCCAGCTCGCCAGCAGGTTCGGCCCAGTACTTC.

This chain links TRBV7-7 with TRBJ2-3; D is perhaps TRBD2 (7 bases). V lost 3 bases and J lost 5, with 18 bases in between. The CDR3 is made up of 16 amino acids. Germline CDR1 reads SSHAT; CDR2 reads FNYEAQ (reference sequence). The CDR3 reads CASSLGRGALRDTQYF. The CDR3 nucleotides are TGTGCCAGCAGCTTGGGCCGGGGGGCGCTGCGAGATACGCAGTATTTT. Based on the CDR3 plus reference TRBV7-7 and TRBJ2-3, the full variable domain is GAGVSQSPRYKVTKRGQDVTLRCDPISSHATLYWYQQALGQGPEFLTYFNYEAQPDKSGLPSDRFSAERPEGSISTLTIQRTEQRDSAMYRCASSLGRGALRDTQYFGPGTRLTVL.

The chain combines TRBV28 with TRBJ1-1; TRBD1 aligns across 7 bases. Losses at the gene ends were 3 bases for V and 1 base for J; bases not matched to a gene: 2. The CDR3 totals 14 residues. Germline V gives CDR1 MDHEN, CDR2 SYDVKM. CDR3 coding DNA: TGTGCCAGCAGTTTGGGACAGAGGAACACTGAAGCTTTCTTT. The encoded protein is CASSLGQRNTEAFF.

V usage is TRBV5-1 and J usage is TRBJ2-7; TRBD1 might be the D (5 bases). This CDR3 region has 15 residues. CDR1 is SGHRS and CDR2 is YFSETQ in the germline V gene. Trimming took off 0 bases at V and 2 bases at J, with 12 bases between the two ends. The CDR3 loop is CASSLAVTATYEQYF. CDR3 in DNA: TGCGCCAGCAGCTTGGCGGTGACAGCAACCTACGAGCAGTACTTC.

The chain recombines TRBV9 with TRBJ1-3; D uncertain. CDR1 and CDR2 from the germline V gene are SGDLS and YYNGEE. There are 13 residues in the CDR3. Trimming shortened V by 6 bases and J by 4 bases, and 11 bases separated the two germline ends. CDR3 nucleotides: TGTGCCAGCACCGACTTTGTCGGAAACACCATATATTTT. It specifies CASTDFVGNTIYF.

The rearrangement uses TRBV5-1 and TRBJ2-5; weak D call: TRBD1 (6 bases). Deletions cut 0 bases from V and 5 bases from J, with 14 bases between. Germline CDR1 SGHRS, CDR2 YFSETQ. The CDR3 covers 15 residues. The CDR3 loop reads CASSLADRFWETQYF. DNA of the CDR3: TGCGCCAGCAGCTTGGCTGACAGGTTTTGGGAGACCCAGTACTTC.

The chain combines TRBV29-1 with TRBJ1-2; D is ambiguous. The CDR3 contains 8 residues. Trimming stripped 8 bases from V and 6 bases from J, with 4 bases between. The germline gives CDR1 SQVTM, CDR2 ANQGSEA. CDR3 bases: TGCAGCCCCGATGGCTACACCTTC. This gives the protein CSPDGYTF.

The genes are TRBV6-6 and TRBJ1-1; 10 bases fit TRBD1. Germline V gene sequence: CDR1 MNHNY, CDR2 SVGAGI (reference sequence). The length of the CDR3 is 14 residues. Trimming removed 5 bases from V and 5 bases from J; junction bases left unmatched: 5. CDR3 bases: TGTGCCAGCAGTGGCCGGGACAGGGGTACTGAAGCTTTCTTT. It yields the protein CASSGRDRGTEAFF.

The chain uses TRBV4-1 and TRBJ2-1, with 7 bases that match TRBD2. CDR1 is MGHRA, CDR2 YSYEKL, per germline. The CDR3 sequence is 17 residues long. The trim removed 4 bases at V and 0 bases at J, leaving 9 bases unmatched. The CDR3: CASSPRGVASSYNEQFF. The CDR3 nucleotides read TGCGCCAGCAGCCCCCGGGGGGTAGCGTCCTCCTACAATGAGCAGTTCTTC.

The chain uses TRBV28 and TRBJ1-1, with 8 bases identical to TRBD1. Germline CDR1 reads MDHEN; CDR2 reads SYDVKM. V lost 5 bases, J lost 6 bases, and 5 bases stayed unmatched. The CDR3 length is 13 residues. The CDR3 spells CASSTGQVAEAFF. The DNA of the CDR3 is TGTGCCAGCAGTACGGGACAGGTCGCTGAAGCTTTCTTT.

J is TRBJ2-2 and V is TRBV4-2; TRBD2 matches at 8 bases. The CDR3 is 17 residues long. Trimming took 3 bases from V and 3 from J; bases not matched to a gene: 9. Germline-derived CDR1 and CDR2 are LGHNA and YNFKEQ. In DNA, the CDR3 is TGTGCCAGCAGCCAGGAGCCCTCTAGCGGGTACACCGGGGAGCTGTTTTTT. Translated: CASSQEPSSGYTGELFF.